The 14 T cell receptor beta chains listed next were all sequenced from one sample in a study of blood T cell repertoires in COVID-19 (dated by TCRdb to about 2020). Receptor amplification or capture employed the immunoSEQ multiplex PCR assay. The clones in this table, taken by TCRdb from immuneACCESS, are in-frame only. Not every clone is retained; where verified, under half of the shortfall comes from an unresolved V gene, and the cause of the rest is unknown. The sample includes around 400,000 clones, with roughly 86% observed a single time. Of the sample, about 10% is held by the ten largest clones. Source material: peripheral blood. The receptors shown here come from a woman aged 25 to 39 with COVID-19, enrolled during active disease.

Here the CDR3 DNA reads TGTGCCAGCAGGGGTTATAGCGGGAGGGGGCCCACAGATACGCAGTATTTT. This gives the protein CASRGYSGRGPTDTQYF. This chain joins TRBV2 and TRBJ2-3, with 11 positions matching TRBD2. The CDR3 loop spans 17 amino acids. The V gene end was trimmed by 6 bases and the J gene end by 2 bases; junction bases not matched to a gene: 10. CDR1 is SNHLY and CDR2 is FYNNEI in the germline V gene. Looking up the rest from reference TRBV2 and TRBJ2-3 gives the full variable domain: EPEVTQTPSHQVTQMGQEVILRCVPISNHLYFYWYRQILGQKVEFLVSFYNNEISEKSEIFDDQFSVERPDGSNFTLKIRSTKLEDSAMYFCASRGYSGRGPTDTQYFGPGTRLTVL.

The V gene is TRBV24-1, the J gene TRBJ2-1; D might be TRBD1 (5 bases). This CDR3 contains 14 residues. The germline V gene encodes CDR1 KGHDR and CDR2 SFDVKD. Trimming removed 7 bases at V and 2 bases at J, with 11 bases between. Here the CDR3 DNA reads TGTGCCACCAGCCGAAGGGGTCCCTACAATGAGCAGTTCTTC. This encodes CATSRRGPYNEQFF.

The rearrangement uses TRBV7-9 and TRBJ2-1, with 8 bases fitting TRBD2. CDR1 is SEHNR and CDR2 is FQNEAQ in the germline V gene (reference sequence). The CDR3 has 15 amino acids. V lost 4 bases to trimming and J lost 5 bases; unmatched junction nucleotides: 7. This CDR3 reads CASSSIAGWDNEQFF. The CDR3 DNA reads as TGTGCCAGCAGCTCCATAGCGGGATGGGACAATGAGCAGTTCTTC.

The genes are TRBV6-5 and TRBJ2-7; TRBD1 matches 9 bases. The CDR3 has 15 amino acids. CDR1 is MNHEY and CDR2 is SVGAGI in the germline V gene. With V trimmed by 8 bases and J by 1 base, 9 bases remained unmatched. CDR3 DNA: TGTGCCAGCCACCGACCCGGGACAGGGTCCTACGAGCAGTACTTC. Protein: CASHRPGTGSYEQYF.

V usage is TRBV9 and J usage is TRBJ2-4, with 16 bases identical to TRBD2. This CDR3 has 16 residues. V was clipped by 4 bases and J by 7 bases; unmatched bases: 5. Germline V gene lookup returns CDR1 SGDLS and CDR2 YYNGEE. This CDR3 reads CASSMGLAGGENIQYF. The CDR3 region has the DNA TGTGCCAGCAGCATGGGACTAGCGGGAGGGGAGAACATTCAGTACTTC.

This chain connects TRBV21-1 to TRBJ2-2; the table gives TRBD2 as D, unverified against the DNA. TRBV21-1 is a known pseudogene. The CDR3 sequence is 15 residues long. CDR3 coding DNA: TGTGCCCCGACTAGCTCAGCGGGAGACACCGGGGAGCTGTTTTTT. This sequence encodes CAPTSSAGDTGELFF.

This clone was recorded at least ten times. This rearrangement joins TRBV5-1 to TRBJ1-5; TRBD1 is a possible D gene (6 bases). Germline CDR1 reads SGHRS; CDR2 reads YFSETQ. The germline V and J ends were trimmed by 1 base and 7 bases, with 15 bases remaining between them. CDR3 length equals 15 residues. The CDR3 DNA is TGCGCCAGCAGCTTGAATGGGGGCATGGGGCAGCCCCAGCATTTT. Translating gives CASSLNGGMGQPQHF.

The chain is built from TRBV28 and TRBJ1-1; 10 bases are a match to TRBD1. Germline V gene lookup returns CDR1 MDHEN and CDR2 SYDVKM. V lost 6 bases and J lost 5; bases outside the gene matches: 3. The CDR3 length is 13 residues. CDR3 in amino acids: CASRRTGGTEAFF. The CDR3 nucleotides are TGTGCCAGCAGACGGACAGGGGGGACTGAAGCTTTCTTT.

This CDR3 reads CASSPPNRDPYEQYF. CDR3 bases: TGTGCCAGCAGCCCCCCGAACAGGGACCCCTACGAGCAGTACTTC. The chain combines TRBV11-2 with TRBJ2-7; tentative D call: TRBD1 (6 bases). This CDR3 has 15 amino acids. V dropped 5 bases and J dropped 2 bases, with 16 bases sitting between them. The germline CDR1 and CDR2 sequences are SGHAT and FQNNGV. Filled out from reference TRBV11-2 and TRBJ2-7, the complete variable domain reads EAGVAQSPRYKIIEKRQSVAFWCNPISGHATLYWYQQILGQGPKLLIQFQNNGVVDDSQLPKDRFSAERLKGVDSTLKIQPAKLEDSAVYLCASSPPNRDPYEQYFGPGTRLTVT.

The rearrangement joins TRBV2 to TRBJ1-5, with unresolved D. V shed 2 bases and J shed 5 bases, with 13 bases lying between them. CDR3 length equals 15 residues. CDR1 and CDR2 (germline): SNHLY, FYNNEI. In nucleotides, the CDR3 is TGTGCCAGCAGTGAATCGGGGATTGAAGATCAGCCCCAGCATTTT. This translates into CASSESGIEDQPQHF.

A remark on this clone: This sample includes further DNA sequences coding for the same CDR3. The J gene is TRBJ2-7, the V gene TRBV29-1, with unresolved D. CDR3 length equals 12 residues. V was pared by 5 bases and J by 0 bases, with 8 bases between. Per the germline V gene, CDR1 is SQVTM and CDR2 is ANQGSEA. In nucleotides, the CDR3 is TGCAGCGTTCGCCGGAGCTCCTACGAGCAGTACTTC. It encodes CSVRRSSYEQYF.

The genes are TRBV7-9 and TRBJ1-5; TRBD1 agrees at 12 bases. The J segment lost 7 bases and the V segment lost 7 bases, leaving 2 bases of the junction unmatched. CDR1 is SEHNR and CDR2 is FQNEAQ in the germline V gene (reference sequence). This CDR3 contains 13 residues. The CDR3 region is CASTGTGGQPQHF. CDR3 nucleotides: TGTGCCAGCACCGGGACAGGGGGCCAGCCCCAGCATTTT.

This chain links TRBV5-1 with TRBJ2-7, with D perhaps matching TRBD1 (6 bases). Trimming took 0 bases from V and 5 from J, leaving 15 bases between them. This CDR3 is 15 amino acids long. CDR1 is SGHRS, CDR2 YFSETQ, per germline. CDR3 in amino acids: CASSLDGGAQDEQYF. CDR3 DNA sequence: TGCGCCAGCAGCTTGGATGGGGGCGCTCAGGACGAGCAGTACTTC.

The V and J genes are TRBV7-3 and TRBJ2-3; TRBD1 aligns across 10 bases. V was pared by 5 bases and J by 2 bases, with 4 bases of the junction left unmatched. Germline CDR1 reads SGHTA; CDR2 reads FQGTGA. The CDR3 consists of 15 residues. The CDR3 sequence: CASSADRGSTDTQYF. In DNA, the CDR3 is TGTGCCAGCAGCGCGGACAGGGGGTCCACAGATACGCAGTATTTT.